Described below is a single T cell receptor (beta chain) sequence and its context. Which antigen it targets is not known. No base qualities exist here, and no much larger clone lies one base off it. This sample stems from a study of shared clonotypes between healthy human individuals (TCRdb year 2020). General notes on the study: The cohort comprised a couple of women and a few men aged 18 to 49 years. Per donor, leukapheresis produced somewhere between about 0.94 and 9.5 billion PBMCs. To increase sequencing depth and limit assay-specific biases, different laboratories used diverse techniques to prepare libraries and sequence TCR repertoires. The study deeply sequenced blood TCR repertoires of about five healthy adults to estimate repertoire size and the extent of clonotype sharing between individuals.

TCR CDR3 regions were amplified from genomic DNA by multiplex PCR using the deep immunoSEQ assay. Extracted genomic DNA from each cell subset was spread evenly across all wells of several immunoSEQ 96-well plates, with each plate serving as a replicate. For unsorted PBMC, about 270 ng of genomic DNA, equivalent to approximately 28,000 T cell genomes, went into each replicate PCR. Genomic DNA from unsorted PBMC was sequenced over ten immunoSEQ deep assay plates. Purified libraries were measured with a Qubit 3.0 fluorometer, size-checked on a Bioanalyzer 2100, and measured again with the KAPA Library Quantification kit. Each immunoSEQ 96-well plate was sequenced on its own single-read 150-cycle Illumina NextSeq 550 flow cell. In the paper's pipeline: The immunoSEQ output contained only junctional sequences without quality scores, so filtering could not match that applied to full-length reads. Sequences were annotated with PyIR, a Python wrapper for IgBLAST v1.9, using IMGT germline references to assign V/J genes and CDR3. Any read was removed if the V/J assignment was weak (E-value above 1e-6), the CDR3 was missing, or the read contained stop codons, out-of-frame junctions, or ambiguous translated residues. A V3J clonotype was defined by an identical inferred V gene, J gene, and CDR3 amino acid sequence. To compute the percentage overlap between repertoires, the number of shared unique clonotypes was divided by the size of the smaller repertoire. Richness of each repertoire was evaluated using RTK rarefaction, the Chao1 estimator, and Recon v2.1 estimates of unobserved clonotypes. TCRdb obtained this table from immuneACCESS and retained in-frame rearrangements with V and J assigned. These tables miss some clones; where compared with another copy, unresolved V genes account for less than half of the shortfall, and the remainder is unexplained. V, J and clone size reflect that table, while D and trimming were determined from the DNA. This sample gives approximately 460,000 clones in total; 70% to 80% of them show up just once. Clones ranked in the top ten supply 12% of the sample.

At the junction V is shortened by 2 bases and J by 1 base, with 3 bases in between. CDR1 and CDR2, per the germline V gene, are SGHRS and YFSETQ. The CDR3, from cysteine to phenylalanine, totals 12 residues. The kept DNA is CDR3 alone, 36 bases in frame from the first base. General findings and caveats noted by the study authors: Pairwise subsampling indicated that sequencing depth was expected to affect the degree of clonotype sharing among donors. The genetic and exposure-history diversity represented was limited by the small number of donors. Only blood was sampled, and tissue TCR repertoires likely differ from those in blood.

Healthy HIV-negative adults with no recently reported acute infections or vaccinations were included as donors. All donors were Caucasian adults living in Nashville, Tennessee, USA. For unsorted samples, some 87 million PBMCs were counted, and genomic DNA was extracted using the QIAamp DNA Blood Mini kit. Blood was obtained by leukapheresis, after which PBMCs were separated by Ficoll-Histopaque density gradient centrifugation and cryopreserved in liquid nitrogen vapor phase. The clonotype originates from a middle-aged woman in good health. Some clones in this sample may be carry-over from other donors' samples. The V and J segments used are TRBV5-1 and TRBJ1-1; the D gene identity is not certain. The sample was PBMCs. The nucleotides are TGCGCCAGCAGCTTCAGGAACACTGAAGCTTTCTTT. Its translation reads: CASSFRNTEAFF.